A selection of T cell receptor beta chains follows, all from one sample in a study of cytomegalovirus exposure and HLA in healthy donors. Assay used: immunoSEQ multiplex PCR; TCRdb lists only in-frame clones, some missing. There are tens of thousands of clones in the sample; just under 85% occur only once, and about 3% lies in the top ten. The specimen sequenced was PBMCs. The receptors were sampled from a man aged 25-45 years in good health and CMV-seronegative. The conserved cysteine and the conserved F or W are not part of the CDR3 here. The order of the fields is J gene, V gene, D gene, CDR3 protein. A D gene is named only where the DNA matches it firmly.

>TRBJ2-5|TRBV6-1|.
ASGRQQETQY
>TRBJ1-1|TRBV4-3|.
ASSQEFVGTQRAF
>TRBJ2-6|TRBV7-9|.
ASSLGEGNAGANVLT
>TRBJ1-4|TRBV28|.
ASSSYRQNLG
>TRBJ2-1|TRBV19|TRBD2
ASRELAGGSEQF
>TRBJ2-7|TRBV6-5|TRBD2
ASSLASGSYEQY
>TRBJ1-5|TRBV4-3|.
ASSQDQWGFGVNQPQH
>TRBJ1-3|TRBV9|.
ASSSRALPSGNTIY
>TRBJ2-1|TRBV27|TRBD2
ASRGSGTSGYNEQF
>TRBJ2-2|TRBV4-3|TRBD2
ASSPLAALYTGELF
>TRBJ1-4|TRBV9|TRBD1
ASSSDRGFEKLF
>TRBJ1-2|TRBV30|.
AWSVRRTRNGYT
>TRBJ1-1|TRBV28|.
ASSPPEGRVTEAF
>TRBJ1-1|TRBV27|.
ASSLYRPAYMTEAF
>TRBJ1-1|TRBV7-9|.
ASSLMGGAEQAF
>TRBJ1-5|TRBV7-2|TRBD1
ASSGGQGTYQPQH
>TRBJ2-5|TRBV5-4|.
ASSLAGSQETQY
>TRBJ2-2|TRBV6-5|.
ASSYSRSPNTGELF
>TRBJ2-2|TRBV9|TRBD1
ASSVRQGFGELF
>TRBJ1-1|TRBV11-2|.
ASSLWEGMNTEAF
>TRBJ2-3|TRBV4-1|.
ASSQGQSTDTQY
>TRBJ1-4|TRBV2|.
ASSNVYGEKLF
>TRBJ1-2|TRBV28|.
ASGLPGYGYT
>TRBJ1-5|TRBV7-6|.
ASSPLPLGLFLNQPQH
>TRBJ2-7|TRBV29-1|TRBD2
SVERALAGGYEQY
>TRBJ1-1|TRBV7-3|.
ASSLTENTEAF